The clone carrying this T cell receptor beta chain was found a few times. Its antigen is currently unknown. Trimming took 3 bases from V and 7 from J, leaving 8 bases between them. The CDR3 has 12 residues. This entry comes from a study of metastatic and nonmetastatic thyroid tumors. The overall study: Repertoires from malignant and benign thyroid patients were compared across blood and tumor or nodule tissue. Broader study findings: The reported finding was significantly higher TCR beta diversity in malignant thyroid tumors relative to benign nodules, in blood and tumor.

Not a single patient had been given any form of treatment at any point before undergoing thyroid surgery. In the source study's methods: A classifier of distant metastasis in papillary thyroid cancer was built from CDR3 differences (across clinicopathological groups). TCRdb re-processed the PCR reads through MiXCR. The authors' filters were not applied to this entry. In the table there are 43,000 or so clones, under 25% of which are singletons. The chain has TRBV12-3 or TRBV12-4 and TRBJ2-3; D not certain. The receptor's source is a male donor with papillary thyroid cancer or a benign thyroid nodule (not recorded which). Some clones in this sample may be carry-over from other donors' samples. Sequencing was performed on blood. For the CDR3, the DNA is TGTGCCAGCAGTTTCGGAGATCATACGCAGTATTTT. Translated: CASSFGDHTQYF.